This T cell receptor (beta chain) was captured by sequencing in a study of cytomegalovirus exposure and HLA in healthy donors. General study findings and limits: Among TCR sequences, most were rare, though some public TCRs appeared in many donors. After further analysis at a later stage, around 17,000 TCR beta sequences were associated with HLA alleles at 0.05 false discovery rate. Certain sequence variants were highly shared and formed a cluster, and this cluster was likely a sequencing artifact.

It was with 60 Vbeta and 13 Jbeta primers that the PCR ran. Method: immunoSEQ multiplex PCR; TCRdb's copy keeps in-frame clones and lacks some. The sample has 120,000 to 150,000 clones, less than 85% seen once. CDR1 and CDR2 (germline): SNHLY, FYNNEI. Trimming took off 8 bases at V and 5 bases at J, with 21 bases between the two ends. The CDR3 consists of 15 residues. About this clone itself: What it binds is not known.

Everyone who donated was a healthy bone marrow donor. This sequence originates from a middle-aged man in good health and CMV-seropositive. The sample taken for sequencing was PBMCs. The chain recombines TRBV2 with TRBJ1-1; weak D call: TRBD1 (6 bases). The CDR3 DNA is TGTGCCAGCGGGACGGAATTCGGGGGGCAGACTGAAGCTTTCTTT. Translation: CASGTEFGGQTEAFF.